This TCR beta chain was observed in a study of blood T cell repertoires in COVID-19. On the study more broadly: Spain, Italy and the United States supplied samples that represented acute and convalescent COVID-19. PBMCs, B-cell-depleted T cells, or T cells were the source of the cDNA or gDNA that made up the material.

Original data processing: Estimation of nucleated cell counts relied on the amplification of reference gene primers. The method was immunoSEQ multiplex PCR; TCRdb's version includes in-frame clones alone and lacks a portion of them. V, J and clone size are taken as reported in that table, and D and trimming were inferred from the DNA itself. This table holds 250,000 or so clones, approximately 80% found once. In its sample, this clone was seen a few times. The ends were cut back, 4 bases at V and 6 bases at J, with 13 bases in the middle. The germline gives CDR1 SGHVS, CDR2 FQNEAQ. The CDR3 loop spans 14 amino acids.

The sample taken for sequencing was peripheral blood. The gene calls are TRBV7-8 and TRBJ2-1; D not resolved. The receptor was isolated from a man aged 35-49 years who had recovered from COVID-19. Here the CDR3 reads CASSYQRVGNEQFF. Here the CDR3 DNA reads TGTGCCAGCAGCTACCAACGGGTAGGCAATGAGCAGTTCTTC. The full variable domain, completed using reference TRBV7-8 and TRBJ2-1, is GAGVSQSPRYKVAKRGQDVALRCDPISGHVSLFWYQQALGQGPEFLTYFQNEAQLDKSGLPSDRFFAERPEGSVSTLKIQRTQQEDSAVYLCASSYQRVGNEQFFGPGTRLTVL.